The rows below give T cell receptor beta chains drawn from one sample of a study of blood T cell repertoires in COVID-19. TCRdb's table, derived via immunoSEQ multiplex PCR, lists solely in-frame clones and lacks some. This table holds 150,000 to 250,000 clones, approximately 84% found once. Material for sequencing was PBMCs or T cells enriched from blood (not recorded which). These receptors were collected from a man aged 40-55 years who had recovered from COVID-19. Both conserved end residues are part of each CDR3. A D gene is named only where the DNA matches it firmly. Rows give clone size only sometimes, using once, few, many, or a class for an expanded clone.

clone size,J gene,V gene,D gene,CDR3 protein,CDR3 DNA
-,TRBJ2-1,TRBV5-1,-,CASRLEGRGAHNEQFF,TGCGCCAGCAGACTGGAGGGGCGGGGAGCGCACAATGAGCAGTTCTTC
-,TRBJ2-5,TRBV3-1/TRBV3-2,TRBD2,CASSPYGGQETQYF,TGTGCCAGCAGCCCCTACGGGGGGCAAGAGACCCAGTACTTC
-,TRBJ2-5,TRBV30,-,CAWSVLSYKYQETQYF,TGTGCCTGGAGTGTACTATCTTACAAGTACCAAGAGACCCAGTACTTC
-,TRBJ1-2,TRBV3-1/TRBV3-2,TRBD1,CASTGTVWDRYSYTF,TGTGCCAGCACCGGGACAGTTTGGGATAGGTATAGCTACACCTTC
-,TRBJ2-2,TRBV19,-,CASSIIEASGTGELFF,TGTGCCAGTAGTATTATTGAGGCCTCGGGCACCGGGGAGCTGTTTTTT
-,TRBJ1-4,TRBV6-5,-,CASSLLRVGEKLFF,TGTGCCAGCAGTTTGTTGAGGGTGGGTGAAAAACTGTTTTTT
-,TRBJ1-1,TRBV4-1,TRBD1,CASTLDRGDNTEAFF,TGCGCCAGCACCCTCGACAGGGGGGATAACACTGAAGCTTTCTTT
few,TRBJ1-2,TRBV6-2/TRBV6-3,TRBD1,CASSYGQGTWGYTF,TGTGCCAGCAGTTACGGACAGGGGACTTGGGGCTACACCTTC
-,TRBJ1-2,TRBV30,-,CAWLAGPGYGYTF,TGTGCCTGGTTAGCGGGGCCGGGCTATGGCTACACCTTC
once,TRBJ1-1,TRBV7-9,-,CASSLPPKADTEAFF,TGTGCCAGCAGCCTCCCCCCCAAAGCGGACACTGAAGCTTTCTTT